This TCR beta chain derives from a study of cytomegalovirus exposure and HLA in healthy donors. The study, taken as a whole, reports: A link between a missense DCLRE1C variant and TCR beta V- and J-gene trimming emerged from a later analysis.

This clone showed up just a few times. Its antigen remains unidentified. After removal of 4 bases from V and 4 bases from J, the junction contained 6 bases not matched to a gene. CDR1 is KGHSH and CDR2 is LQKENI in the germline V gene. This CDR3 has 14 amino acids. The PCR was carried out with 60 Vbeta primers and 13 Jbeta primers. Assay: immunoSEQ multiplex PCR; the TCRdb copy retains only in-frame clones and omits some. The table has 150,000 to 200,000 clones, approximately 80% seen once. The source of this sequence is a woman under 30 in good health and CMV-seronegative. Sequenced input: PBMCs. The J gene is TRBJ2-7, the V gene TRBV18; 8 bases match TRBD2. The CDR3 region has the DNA TGTGCCAGCTCACTACTAGCGGCCGTATACGAGCAGTACTTC. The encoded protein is CASSLLAAVYEQYF.